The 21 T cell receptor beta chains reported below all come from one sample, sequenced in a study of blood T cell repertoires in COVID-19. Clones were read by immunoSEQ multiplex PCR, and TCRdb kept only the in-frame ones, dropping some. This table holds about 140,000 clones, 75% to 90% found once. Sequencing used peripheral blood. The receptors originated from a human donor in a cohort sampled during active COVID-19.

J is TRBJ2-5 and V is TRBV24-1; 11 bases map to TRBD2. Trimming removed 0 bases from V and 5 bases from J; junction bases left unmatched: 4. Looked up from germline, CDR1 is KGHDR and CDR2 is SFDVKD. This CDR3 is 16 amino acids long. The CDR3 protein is CATSDLTSGSLETQYF. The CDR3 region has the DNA TGTGCCACCAGTGATTTGACTAGCGGGAGCCTGGAGACCCAGTACTTC.

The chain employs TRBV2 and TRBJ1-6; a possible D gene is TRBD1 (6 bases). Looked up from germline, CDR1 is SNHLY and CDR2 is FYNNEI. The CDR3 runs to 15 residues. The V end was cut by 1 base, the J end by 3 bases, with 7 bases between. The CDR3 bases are TGTGCCAGCAGTGAAGAAGGGGGCTATAATTCACCCCTCCACTTT. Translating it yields CASSEEGGYNSPLHF.

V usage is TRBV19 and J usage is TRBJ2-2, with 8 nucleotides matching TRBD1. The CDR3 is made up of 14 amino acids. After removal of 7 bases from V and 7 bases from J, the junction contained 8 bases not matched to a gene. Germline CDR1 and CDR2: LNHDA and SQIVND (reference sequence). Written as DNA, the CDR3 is TGTGCCAGTACAGTCCAGGGGGCGGTCGGGGAGCTGTTTTTT. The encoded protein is CASTVQGAVGELFF.

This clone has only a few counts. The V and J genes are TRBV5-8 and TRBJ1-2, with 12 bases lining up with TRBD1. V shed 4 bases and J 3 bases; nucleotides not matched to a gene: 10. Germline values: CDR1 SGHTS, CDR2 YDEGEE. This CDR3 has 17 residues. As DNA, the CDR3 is TGTGCCAGCAGCCATCGGGGACAGGGGGCGAGGCACTATGGCTACACCTTC. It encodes CASSHRGQGARHYGYTF.

CDR3 DNA sequence: TGTGCCAGCAGCTTCACTAGCGGGCACAATGAGCAGTTCTTC. It yields the protein CASSFTSGHNEQFF. The genes are TRBV7-2 and TRBJ2-1, with 9 bases lining up with TRBD2. The germline gives CDR1 SGHTA, CDR2 FQGNSA. The trim removed 3 bases at V and 5 bases at J, leaving 2 bases unmatched. The CDR3 has 14 amino acids.

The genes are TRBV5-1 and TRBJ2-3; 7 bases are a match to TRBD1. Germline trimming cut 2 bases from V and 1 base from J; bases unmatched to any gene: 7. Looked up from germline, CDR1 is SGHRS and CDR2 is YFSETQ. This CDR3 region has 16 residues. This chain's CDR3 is CASSFVRDSRTDTQYF. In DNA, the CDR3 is TGCGCCAGCAGCTTCGTACGGGACAGCCGCACAGATACGCAGTATTTT.

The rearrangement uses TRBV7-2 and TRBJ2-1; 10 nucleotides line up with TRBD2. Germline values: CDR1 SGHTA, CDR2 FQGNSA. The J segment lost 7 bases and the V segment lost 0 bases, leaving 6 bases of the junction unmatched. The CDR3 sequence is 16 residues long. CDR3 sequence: CASSLAGSGGWNEQFF. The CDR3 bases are TGTGCCAGCAGCTTAGCGGGTAGCGGGGGGTGGAATGAGCAGTTCTTC.

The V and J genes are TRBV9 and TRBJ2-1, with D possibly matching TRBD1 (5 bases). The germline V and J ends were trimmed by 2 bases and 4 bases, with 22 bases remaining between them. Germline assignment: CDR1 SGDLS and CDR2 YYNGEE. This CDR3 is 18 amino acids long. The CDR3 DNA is TGTGCCAGCAGCGTTAGCCAGACAGCCGTTGGGGTATACAATGAGCAGTTCTTC. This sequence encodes CASSVSQTAVGVYNEQFF. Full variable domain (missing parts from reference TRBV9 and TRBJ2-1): DSGVTQTPKHLITATGQRVTLRCSPRSGDLSVYWYQQSLDQGLQFLIQYYNGEERAKGNILERFSAQQFPDLHSELNLSSLELGDSALYFCASSVSQTAVGVYNEQFFGPGTRLTVL.

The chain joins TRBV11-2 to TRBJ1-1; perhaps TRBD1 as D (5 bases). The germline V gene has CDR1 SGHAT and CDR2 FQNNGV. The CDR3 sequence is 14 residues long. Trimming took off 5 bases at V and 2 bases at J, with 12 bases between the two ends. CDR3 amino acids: CASSPGWSNTEAFF. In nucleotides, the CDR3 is TGTGCCAGCAGCCCAGGGTGGTCCAACACTGAAGCTTTCTTT. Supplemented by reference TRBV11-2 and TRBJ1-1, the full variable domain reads EAGVAQSPRYKIIEKRQSVAFWCNPISGHATLYWYQQILGQGPKLLIQFQNNGVVDDSQLPKDRFSAERLKGVDSTLKIQPAKLEDSAVYLCASSPGWSNTEAFFGQGTRLTVV.

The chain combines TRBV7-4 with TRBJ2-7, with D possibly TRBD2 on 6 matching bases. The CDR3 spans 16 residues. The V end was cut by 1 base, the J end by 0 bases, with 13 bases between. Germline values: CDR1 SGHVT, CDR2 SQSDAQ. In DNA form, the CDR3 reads TGTGCCAGCAGCTTAGGGCAGCGGGCCAGCTCCTACGAGCAGTACGTC. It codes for CASSLGQRASSYEQYV.

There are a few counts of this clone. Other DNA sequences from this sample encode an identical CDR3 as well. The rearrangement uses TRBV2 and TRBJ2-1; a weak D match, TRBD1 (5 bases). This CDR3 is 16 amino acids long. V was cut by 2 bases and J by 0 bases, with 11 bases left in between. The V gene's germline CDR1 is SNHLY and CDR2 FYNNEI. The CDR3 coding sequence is TGTGCCAGCAGTGAAAGGGGAACGAGCTCCTACAATGAGCAGTTCTTC. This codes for CASSERGTSSYNEQFF.

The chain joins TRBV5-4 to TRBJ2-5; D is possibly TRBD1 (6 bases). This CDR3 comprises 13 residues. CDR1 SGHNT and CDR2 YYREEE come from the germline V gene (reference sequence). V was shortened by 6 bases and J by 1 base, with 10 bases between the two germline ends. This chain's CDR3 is CASTQGSQETQYF. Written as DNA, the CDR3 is TGTGCCAGCACCCAGGGGAGCCAAGAGACCCAGTACTTC.

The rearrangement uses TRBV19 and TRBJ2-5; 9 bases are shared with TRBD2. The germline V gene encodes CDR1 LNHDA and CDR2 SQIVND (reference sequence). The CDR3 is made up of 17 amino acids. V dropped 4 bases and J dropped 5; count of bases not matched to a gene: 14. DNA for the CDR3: TGTGCCAGTAGTACCCCTCCGGTAGCGGGAGCGGGTGAGACCCAGTACTTC. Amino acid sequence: CASSTPPVAGAGETQYF.

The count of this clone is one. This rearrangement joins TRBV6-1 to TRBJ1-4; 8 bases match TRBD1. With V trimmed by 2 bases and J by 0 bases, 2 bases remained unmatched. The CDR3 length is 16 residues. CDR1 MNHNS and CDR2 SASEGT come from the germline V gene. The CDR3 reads CASSEQGASTNEKLFF. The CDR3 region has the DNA TGTGCCAGCAGTGAACAGGGGGCGTCAACTAATGAAAAACTGTTTTTT.

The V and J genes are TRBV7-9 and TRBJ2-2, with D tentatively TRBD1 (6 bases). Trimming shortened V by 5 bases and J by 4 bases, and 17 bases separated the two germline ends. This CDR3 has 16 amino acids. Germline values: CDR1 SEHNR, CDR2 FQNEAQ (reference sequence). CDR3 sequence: CASSPGHNPITGELFF. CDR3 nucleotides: TGTGCCAGCAGCCCGGGACACAACCCGATCACCGGGGAGCTGTTTTTT.

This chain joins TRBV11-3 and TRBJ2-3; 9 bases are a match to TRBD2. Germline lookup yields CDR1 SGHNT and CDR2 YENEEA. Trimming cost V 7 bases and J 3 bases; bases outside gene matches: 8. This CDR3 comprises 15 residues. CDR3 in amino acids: CASTSAGGPTDTQYF. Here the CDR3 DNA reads TGTGCCAGCACCTCCGCGGGGGGGCCAACAGATACGCAGTATTTT.

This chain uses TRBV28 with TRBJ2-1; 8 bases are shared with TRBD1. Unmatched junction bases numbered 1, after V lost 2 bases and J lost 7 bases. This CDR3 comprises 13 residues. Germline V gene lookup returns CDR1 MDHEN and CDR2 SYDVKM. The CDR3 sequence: CASSLDRGNEQFF. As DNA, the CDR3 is TGTGCCAGCAGTTTAGACAGGGGAAATGAGCAGTTCTTC.

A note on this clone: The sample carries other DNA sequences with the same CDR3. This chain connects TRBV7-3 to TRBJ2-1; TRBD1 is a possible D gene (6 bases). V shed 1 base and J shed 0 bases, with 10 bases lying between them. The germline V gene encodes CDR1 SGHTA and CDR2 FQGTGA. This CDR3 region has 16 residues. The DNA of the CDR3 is TGTGCCAGCAGCTTAAGAGGGGGAAGCTCCTACAATGAGCAGTTCTTC. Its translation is CASSLRGGSSYNEQFF.

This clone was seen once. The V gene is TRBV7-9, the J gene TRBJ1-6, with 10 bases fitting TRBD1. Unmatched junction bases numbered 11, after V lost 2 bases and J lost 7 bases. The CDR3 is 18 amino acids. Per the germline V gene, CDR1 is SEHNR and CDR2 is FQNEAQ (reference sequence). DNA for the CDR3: TGTGCCAGCAGCTTAACGCCGGGACAGGGGACGGGGAATTCACCCCTCCACTTT. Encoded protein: CASSLTPGQGTGNSPLHF.

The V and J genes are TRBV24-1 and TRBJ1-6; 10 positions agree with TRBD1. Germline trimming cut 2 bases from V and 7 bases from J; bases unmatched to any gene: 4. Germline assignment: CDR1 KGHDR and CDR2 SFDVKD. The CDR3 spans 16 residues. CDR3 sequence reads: CATSDSRTGGNSPLHF. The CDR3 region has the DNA TGTGCCACCAGTGATTCCCGGACAGGGGGGAATTCACCCCTCCACTTT.

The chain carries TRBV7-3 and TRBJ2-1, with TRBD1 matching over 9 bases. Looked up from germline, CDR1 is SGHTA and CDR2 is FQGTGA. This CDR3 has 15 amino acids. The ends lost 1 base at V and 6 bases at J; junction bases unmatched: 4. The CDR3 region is CASSLMSTGGNEQFF. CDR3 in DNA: TGTGCCAGCAGCTTAATGTCGACAGGGGGCAATGAGCAGTTCTTC.